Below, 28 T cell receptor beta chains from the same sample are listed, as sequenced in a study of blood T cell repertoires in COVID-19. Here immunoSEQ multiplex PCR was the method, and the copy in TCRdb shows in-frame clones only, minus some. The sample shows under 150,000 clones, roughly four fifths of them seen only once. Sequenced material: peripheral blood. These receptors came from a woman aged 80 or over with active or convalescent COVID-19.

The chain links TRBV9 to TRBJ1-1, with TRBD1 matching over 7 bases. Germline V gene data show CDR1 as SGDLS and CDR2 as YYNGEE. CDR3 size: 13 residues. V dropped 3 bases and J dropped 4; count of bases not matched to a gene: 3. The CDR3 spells CASSAGQFTEAFF. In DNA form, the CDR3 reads TGTGCCAGCAGCGCGGGACAGTTCACTGAAGCTTTCTTT. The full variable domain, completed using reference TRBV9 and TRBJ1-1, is DSGVTQTPKHLITATGQRVTLRCSPRSGDLSVYWYQQSLDQGLQFLIQYYNGEERAKGNILERFSAQQFPDLHSELNLSSLELGDSALYFCASSAGQFTEAFFGQGTRLTVV.

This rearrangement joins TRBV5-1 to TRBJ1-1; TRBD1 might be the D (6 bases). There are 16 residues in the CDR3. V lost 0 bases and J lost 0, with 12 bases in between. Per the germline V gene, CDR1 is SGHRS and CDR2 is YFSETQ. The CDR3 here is CASSLAQGTMNTEAFF. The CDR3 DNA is TGCGCCAGCAGCTTGGCCCAGGGGACGATGAACACTGAAGCTTTCTTT.

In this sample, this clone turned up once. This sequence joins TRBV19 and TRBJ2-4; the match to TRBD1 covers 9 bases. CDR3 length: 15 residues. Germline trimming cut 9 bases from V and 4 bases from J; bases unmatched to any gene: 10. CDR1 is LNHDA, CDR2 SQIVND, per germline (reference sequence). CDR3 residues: CASTNRGTGKNIQYF. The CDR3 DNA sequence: TGTGCCAGCACCAATAGGGGGACAGGGAAAAACATTCAGTACTTC.

The CDR3: CASNHGQGANQPQHF. As DNA, the CDR3 is TGTGCCAGCAACCACGGACAGGGGGCTAATCAGCCCCAGCATTTT. The V call is TRBV6-6, the J call TRBJ1-5; 11 nucleotides align to TRBD1. Germline lookup yields CDR1 MNHNY and CDR2 SVGAGI (reference sequence). Germline trimming cut 7 bases from V and 4 bases from J; bases unmatched to any gene: 6. The CDR3 length is 15 residues.

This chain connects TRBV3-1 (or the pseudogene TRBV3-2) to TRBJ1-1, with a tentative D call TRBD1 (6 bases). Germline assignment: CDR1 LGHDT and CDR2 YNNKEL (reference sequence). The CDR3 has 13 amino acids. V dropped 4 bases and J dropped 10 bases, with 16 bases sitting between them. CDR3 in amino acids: CASSRDTPMRAFF. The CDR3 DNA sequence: TGTGCCAGCAGCCGGGACACCCCCATGCGAGCTTTCTTT.

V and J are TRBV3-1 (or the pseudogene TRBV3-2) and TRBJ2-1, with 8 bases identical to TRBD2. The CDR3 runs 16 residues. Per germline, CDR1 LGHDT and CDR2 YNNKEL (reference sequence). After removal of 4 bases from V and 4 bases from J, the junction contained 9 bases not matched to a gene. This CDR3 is CASSPPLGGGYNEQFF. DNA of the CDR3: TGTGCCAGCAGCCCTCCCTTGGGCGGGGGGTACAATGAGCAGTTCTTC.

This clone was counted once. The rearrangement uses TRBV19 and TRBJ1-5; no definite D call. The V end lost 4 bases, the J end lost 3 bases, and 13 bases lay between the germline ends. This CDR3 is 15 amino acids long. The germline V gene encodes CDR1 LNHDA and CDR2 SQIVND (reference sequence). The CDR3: CASSKTREPNQPQHF. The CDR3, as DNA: TGTGCCAGTAGTAAAACACGGGAACCCAATCAGCCCCAGCATTTT.

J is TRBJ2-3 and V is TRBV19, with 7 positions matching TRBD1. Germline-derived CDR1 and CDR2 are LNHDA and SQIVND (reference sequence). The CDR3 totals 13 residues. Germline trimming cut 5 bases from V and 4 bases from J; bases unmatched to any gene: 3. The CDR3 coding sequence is TGTGCCAGTAGTTTAACAGGGGCAGATACGCAGTATTTT. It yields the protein CASSLTGADTQYF.

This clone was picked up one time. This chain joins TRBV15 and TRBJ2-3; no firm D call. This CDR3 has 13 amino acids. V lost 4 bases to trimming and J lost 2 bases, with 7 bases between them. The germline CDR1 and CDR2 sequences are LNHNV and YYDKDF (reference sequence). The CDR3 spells CATSKYSTDTQYF. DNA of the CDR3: TGTGCCACCAGCAAATACTCCACAGATACGCAGTATTTT.

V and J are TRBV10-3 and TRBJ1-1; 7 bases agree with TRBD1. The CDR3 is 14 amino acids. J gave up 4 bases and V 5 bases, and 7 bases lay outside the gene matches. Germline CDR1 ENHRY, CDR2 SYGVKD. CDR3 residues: CAISSTGVSTEAFF. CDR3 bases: TGTGCCATCAGTTCTACAGGGGTAAGCACTGAAGCTTTCTTT.

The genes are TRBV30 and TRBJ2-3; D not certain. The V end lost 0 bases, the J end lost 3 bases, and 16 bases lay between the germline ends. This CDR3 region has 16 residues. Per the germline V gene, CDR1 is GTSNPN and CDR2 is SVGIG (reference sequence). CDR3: CAWSVRSLGSTDTQYF. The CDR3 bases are TGTGCCTGGAGTGTTCGTAGTCTCGGGTCTACAGATACGCAGTATTTT. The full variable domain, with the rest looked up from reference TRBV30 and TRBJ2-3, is SQTIHQWPATLVQPVGSPLSLECTVEGTSNPNLYWYRQAAGRGLQLLFYSVGIGQISSEVPQNLSASRPQDRQFILSSKKLLLSDSGFYLCAWSVRSLGSTDTQYFGPGTRLTVL.

The CDR3 coding sequence is TGTGCCAGCAGAGAGACAGGGTCCACCGGGGAGCTGTTTTTT. It codes for CASRETGSTGELFF. This chain uses TRBV6-4 with TRBJ2-2, with TRBD1 matching over 7 bases. There are 14 residues in the CDR3. Losses at the gene ends were 6 bases for V and 4 bases for J; bases not matched to a gene: 5. Per the germline V gene, CDR1 is MRHNA and CDR2 is SNTAGT.

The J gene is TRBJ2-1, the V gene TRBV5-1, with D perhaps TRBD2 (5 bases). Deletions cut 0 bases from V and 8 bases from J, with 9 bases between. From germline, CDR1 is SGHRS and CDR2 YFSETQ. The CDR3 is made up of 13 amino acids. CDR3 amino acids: CASSLALEDEQFF. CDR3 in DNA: TGCGCCAGCAGCTTGGCTTTGGAGGATGAGCAGTTCTTC.

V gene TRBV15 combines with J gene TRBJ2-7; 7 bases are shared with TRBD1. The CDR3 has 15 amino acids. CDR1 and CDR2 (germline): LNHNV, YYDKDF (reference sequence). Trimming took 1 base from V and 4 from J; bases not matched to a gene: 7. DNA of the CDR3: TGTGCCACCAGCAGAGTCGGGGCCAGGGGGTACGAGCAGTACTTC. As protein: CATSRVGARGYEQYF.

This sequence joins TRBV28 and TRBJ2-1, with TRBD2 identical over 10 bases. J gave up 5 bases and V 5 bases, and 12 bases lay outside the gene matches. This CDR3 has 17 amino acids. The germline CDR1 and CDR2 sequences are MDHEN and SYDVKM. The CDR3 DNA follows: TGTGCCAGCAGTGATTCCGGGACTAGCGTGCTGAACAATGAGCAGTTCTTC. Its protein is CASSDSGTSVLNNEQFF.

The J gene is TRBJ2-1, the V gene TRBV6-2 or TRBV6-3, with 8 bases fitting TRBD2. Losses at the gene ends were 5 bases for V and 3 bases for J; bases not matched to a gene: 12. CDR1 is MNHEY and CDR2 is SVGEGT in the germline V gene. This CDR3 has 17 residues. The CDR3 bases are TGTGCCAGCAGTGATCCGGGGGGGCCTTTCCTCTACAATGAGCAGTTCTTC. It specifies CASSDPGGPFLYNEQFF.

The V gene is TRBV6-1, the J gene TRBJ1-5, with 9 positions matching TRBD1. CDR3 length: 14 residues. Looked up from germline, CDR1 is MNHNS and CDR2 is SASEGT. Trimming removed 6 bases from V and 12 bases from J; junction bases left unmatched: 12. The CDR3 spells CASSHSGTGRNQHF. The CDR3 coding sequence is TGTGCCAGCAGCCACTCCGGGACAGGGCGCAACCAGCATTTT.

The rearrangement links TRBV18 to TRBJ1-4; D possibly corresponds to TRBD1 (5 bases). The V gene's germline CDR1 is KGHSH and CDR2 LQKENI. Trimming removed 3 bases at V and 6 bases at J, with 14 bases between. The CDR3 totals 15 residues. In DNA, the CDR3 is TGTGCCAGCTCACCTCTCCCACAGGCGGATGAAAAACTGTTTTTT. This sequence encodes CASSPLPQADEKLFF.

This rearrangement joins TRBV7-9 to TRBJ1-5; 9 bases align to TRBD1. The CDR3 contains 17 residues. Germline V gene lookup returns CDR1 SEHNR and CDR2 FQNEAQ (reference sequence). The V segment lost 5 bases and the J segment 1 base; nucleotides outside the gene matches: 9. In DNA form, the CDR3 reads TGTGCCAGCAGCCCCGGGACAGGGAAATGGAGCAATCAGCCCCAGCATTTT. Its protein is CASSPGTGKWSNQPQHF.

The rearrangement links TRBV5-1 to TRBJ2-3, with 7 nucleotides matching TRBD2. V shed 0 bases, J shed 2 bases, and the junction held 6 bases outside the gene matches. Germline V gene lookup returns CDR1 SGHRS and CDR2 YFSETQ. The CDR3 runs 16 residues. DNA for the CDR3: TGCGCCAGCAGCTTGGGAACTAGCGTCCCCACAGATACGCAGTATTTT. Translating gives CASSLGTSVPTDTQYF. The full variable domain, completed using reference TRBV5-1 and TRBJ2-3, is KAGVTQTPRYLIKTRGQQVTLSCSPISGHRSVSWYQQTPGQGLQFLFEYFSETQRNKGNFPGRFSGRQFSNSRSEMNVSTLELGDSALYLCASSLGTSVPTDTQYFGPGTRLTVL.

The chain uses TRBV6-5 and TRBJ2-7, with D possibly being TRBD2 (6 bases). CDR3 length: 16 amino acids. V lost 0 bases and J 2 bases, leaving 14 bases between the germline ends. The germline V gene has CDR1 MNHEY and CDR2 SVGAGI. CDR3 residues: CASSYSIVAGPYEQYF. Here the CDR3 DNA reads TGTGCCAGCAGTTACTCGATCGTTGCGGGACCCTACGAGCAGTACTTC.

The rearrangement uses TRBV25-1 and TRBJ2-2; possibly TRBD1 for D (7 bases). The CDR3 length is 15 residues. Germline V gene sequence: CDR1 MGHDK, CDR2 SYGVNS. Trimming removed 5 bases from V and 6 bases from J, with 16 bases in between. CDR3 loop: CASSQRARGAGELFF. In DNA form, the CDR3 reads TGTGCCAGCAGTCAGAGGGCCAGGGGGGCCGGGGAGCTGTTTTTT.

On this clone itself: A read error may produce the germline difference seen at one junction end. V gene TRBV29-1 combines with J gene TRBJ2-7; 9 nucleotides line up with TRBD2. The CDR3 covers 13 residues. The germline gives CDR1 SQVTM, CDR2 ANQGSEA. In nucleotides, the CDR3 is TGCAGCGTAGCCAGCGGGGGGTCCTCCGAGCAGTACTTC. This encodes CSVASGGSSEQYF.

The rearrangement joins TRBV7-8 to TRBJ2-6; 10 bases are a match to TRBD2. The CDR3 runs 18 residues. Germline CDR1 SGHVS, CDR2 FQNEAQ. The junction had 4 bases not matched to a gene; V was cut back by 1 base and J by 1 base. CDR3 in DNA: TGTGCCAGCAGCTTAGTAGTAGCGGGGGGATCTGGGGCCAACGTCCTGACTTTC. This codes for CASSLVVAGGSGANVLTF.

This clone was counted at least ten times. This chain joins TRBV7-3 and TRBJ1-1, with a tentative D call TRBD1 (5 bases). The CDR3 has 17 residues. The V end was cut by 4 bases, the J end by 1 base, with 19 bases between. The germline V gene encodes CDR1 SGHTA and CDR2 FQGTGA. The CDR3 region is CASSSTPLGGTNTEAFF. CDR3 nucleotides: TGTGCCAGCAGCTCTACTCCACTCGGGGGAACGAACACTGAAGCTTTCTTT.

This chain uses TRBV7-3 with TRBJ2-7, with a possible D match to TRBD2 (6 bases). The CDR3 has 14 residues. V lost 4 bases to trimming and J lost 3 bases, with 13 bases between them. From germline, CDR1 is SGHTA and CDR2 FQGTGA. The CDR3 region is CASSSSPGDYEQYF. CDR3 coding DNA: TGTGCCAGCAGCTCATCCCCGGGGGACTACGAGCAGTACTTC.

CDR3 residues: CAISESVGQGGTYEQYF. The CDR3 nucleotides are TGTGCCATCAGTGAGTCGGTCGGGCAGGGAGGGACCTACGAGCAGTACTTC. The chain has TRBV10-3 and TRBJ2-7, with 7 nucleotides matching TRBD2. Germline CDR1 and CDR2: ENHRY and SYGVKD. Trimming took 0 bases from V and 2 from J; bases not matched to a gene: 10. The CDR3 consists of 17 residues.

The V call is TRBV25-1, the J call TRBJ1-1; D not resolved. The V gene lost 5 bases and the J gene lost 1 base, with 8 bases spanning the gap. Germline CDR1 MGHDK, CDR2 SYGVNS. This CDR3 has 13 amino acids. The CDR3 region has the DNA TGTGCCAGCAGTAAAACAGAGAACACTGAAGCTTTCTTT. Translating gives CASSKTENTEAFF.